A selection of T cell receptor beta chains follows, all from one sample in a study of Tregs in tolerant kidney transplant recipients. Using immunoSEQ multiplex PCR, the repertoire was profiled, and TCRdb retains in-frame clones only, with some absent. The sample has 60,000 to 95,000 clones; 95% to 98% are singletons. The source material was CD4+ T cells from blood, sampled before the transplant. These receptors came from a human donor who received a combined kidney and bone marrow transplant. Both conserved end residues are part of each CDR3. A D gene is named only where the DNA matches it firmly. Part of the rows lack a size; the others show once, few, many or a class for expanded clones.

V	D	size	J	DNA	CDR3
TRBV27	TRBD2	.	TRBJ2-1	TGTGCCAGCAGTCTCGCGGGAGTTGAGCAGTTCTTC	CASSLAGVEQFF
TRBV4-1	.	.	TRBJ1-2	TGCGCCAGCAGCCAAGTCCTACGCCCTCAGGGGAATAACTATGGCTACACCTTC	CASSQVLRPQGNNYGYTF
TRBV7-2	TRBD2	.	TRBJ2-3	TGTGCCAGCAGCTTGCTTGGTAGCGGGAGCACAGATACGCAGTATTTT	CASSLLGSGSTDTQYF
TRBV7-9	.	.	TRBJ2-3	TGTGCCAGCAGCCCCTCACCAGGGGCAGGGGCAGATACGCAGTATTTT	CASSPSPGAGADTQYF
TRBV5-6	.	.	TRBJ2-3	TGTGCCAGCAGCTTCGCAGATACGCAGTATTTT	CASSFADTQYF
TRBV7-6	TRBD2	.	TRBJ2-3	TGTGCCAGCAGCTTAGCAAGACGCGCGAGCGGGAGGCCAGATACGCAGTATTTT	CASSLARRASGRPDTQYF
TRBV7-9	TRBD1	.	TRBJ1-1	TGTGCCAGCAGCGGACGGGACAGCGGTATGGAGGGCGAAGCTTTCTTT	CASSGRDSGMEGEAFF
TRBV5-1	TRBD2	.	TRBJ2-1	TGCGCCAGCAGCTTGGCCCTAGCGGCCCCTAGAAATGAGCAGTTCTTC	CASSLALAAPRNEQFF
TRBV18	TRBD1	.	TRBJ1-2	TGTGCCAGCTCACCCGACAGGGTCGATAGGAGTGGCTACACCTTC	CASSPDRVDRSGYTF
TRBV5-6	TRBD1	medium-sized	TRBJ1-1	TGTGCCAGCAGCTTGAGACCTATAGGACAGGGTGAAGCTTTCTTT	CASSLRPIGQGEAFF
TRBV10-3	TRBD1	once	TRBJ1-1	TGTGCCATCACCGGGACAGGGGGCGCGGGTGAAGCTTTCTTT	CAITGTGGAGEAFF
TRBV11-1	.	.	TRBJ1-2	TGTGCCAGCAGCCGGACAAATAACTATGGCTACACCTTC	CASSRTNNYGYTF
TRBV7-9	TRBD1	.	TRBJ2-7	TGTGCCAGCAGCCGATTGGACAGGGACAATTCCTACGAGCAGTACTTC	CASSRLDRDNSYEQYF
TRBV6-9	TRBD1	.	TRBJ2-1	TGTGCCAGCAATTTCCAGGGGGACAATGAGCAGTTCTTC	CASNFQGDNEQFF
TRBV30	TRBD1	.	TRBJ1-6	TGTGCCTGGGTCCCCGGGACAGGGGTCTCACCCCTCCACTTT	CAWVPGTGVSPLHF
TRBV6-5	TRBD2	.	TRBJ2-2	TGTGCCACCTCGAGTCTAGCGGGGGCCACCGGGGAGCTGTTTTTT	CATSSLAGATGELFF
TRBV7-3	TRBD1	.	TRBJ1-5	TGTGCCAGCAGCCTGGGACAGGGTCGGACCCAGCATTTT	CASSLGQGRTQHF
TRBV2	TRBD2	.	TRBJ2-7	TGTGCCAGCACACTAGCGGAAGAGGGCGAGCAGTACTTC	CASTLAEEGEQYF
TRBV25-1	.	.	TRBJ2-3	TGTGCCAGCAGTGAATACAGGGGGGCAGATACGCAGTATTTT	CASSEYRGADTQYF
TRBV6-6	TRBD1	.	TRBJ1-5	TGTGCCAGCAGGACCGGACAGGCCCGTACCAATCAGCCCCAGCATTTT	CASRTGQARTNQPQHF
TRBV4-3	.	.	TRBJ1-5	TGCGCCAGCAGCCTAACAGGGAAGGAGCCCCAGCATTTT	CASSLTGKEPQHF
TRBV5-1	TRBD1	.	TRBJ1-2	TGCGCCAGCAGCCCCGACAGGGGGCCTAGCTATGGCTACACCTTC	CASSPDRGPSYGYTF
TRBV7-2	TRBD2	.	TRBJ2-3	TGTGCCAGCAGCTTTTTACTTGGGACTACTATCACAGATACGCAGTATTTT	CASSFLLGTTITDTQYF
TRBV4-1	.	.	TRBJ2-7	TGCGCCAGCAGCCGGTTCTACGGGTCGAGCTCCTACGAGCAGTACTTC	CASSRFYGSSSYEQYF
TRBV5-4	TRBD1	.	TRBJ2-7	TGTGCCAGCAGCTTGGGGACAGGGGGCCAACAACTTTACGAGCAGTACTTC	CASSLGTGGQQLYEQYF
TRBV2	TRBD1	.	TRBJ2-7	TGTGCCAGCAAGAACGACAGGGCATTCGAGCAGTACTTC	CASKNDRAFEQYF
TRBV4-2	TRBD2	.	TRBJ2-2	TGTGCCAGCAGCCAAAGACTAGCGGGAGGTATTAGCGTAGGCACCGGGGAGCTGTTTTTT	CASSQRLAGGISVGTGELFF
TRBV5-6	.	.	TRBJ2-7	TGTGCCAGCAGCTTCGACAGGATCACCTACGAGCAGTACTTC	CASSFDRITYEQYF
TRBV7-9	TRBD2	.	TRBJ2-3	TGTGCCAGCAGCTTAGCCCTTGGGGGAGGGTTTAATACGCAGTATTTT	CASSLALGGGFNTQYF
TRBV11-2	.	.	TRBJ2-5	TGTGCCAGCAGTAGAAGGGGGGGGACTGCAGAGACCCAGTACTTC	CASSRRGGTAETQYF
TRBV11-3	.	.	TRBJ2-7	TGTGCCAGCAGCTTAGATAGCAGCTACGAGCAGTACTTC	CASSLDSSYEQYF
TRBV5-1	.	few	TRBJ1-4	TGCGCCAGCAGCCCCCAAACATTTCCAACTAATGAAAAACTGTTTTTT	CASSPQTFPTNEKLFF
TRBV2	TRBD2	.	TRBJ2-3	TGTGCCAGCACCTTCTTGACTAGCGGGAGCACAGATACGCAGTATTTT	CASTFLTSGSTDTQYF
TRBV27	TRBD1	once	TRBJ1-4	TGTGCCAGCACCGGTCGAGCAGGGGGTGAAAAACTGTTTTTT	CASTGRAGGEKLFF
TRBV27	.	.	TRBJ1-2	TGTGCCAGCAGCCAGGGGTTGGTTTATGGCTACACCTTC	CASSQGLVYGYTF
TRBV5-1	TRBD2	.	TRBJ2-5	TGCGCCAGCAGTGATCCTTCGCGGGGGCAAGAGACCCAGTACTTC	CASSDPSRGQETQYF
TRBV18	.	.	TRBJ2-3	TGTGCCAGCTCACCACGTGGGCTCAGGGGCACGCAGTATTTT	CASSPRGLRGTQYF
TRBV11-2	TRBD2	.	TRBJ2-7	TGTGCCAGCAGCTCTACCATGAGGGGAGGGCGGAGCTCCTACGAGCAGTACTTC	CASSSTMRGGRSSYEQYF
TRBV6-1	TRBD1	.	TRBJ2-7	TGTGCCAGCAGTGGGGGACAGGGACCCTACGAGCAGTACTTC	CASSGGQGPYEQYF
TRBV14	.	.	TRBJ2-1	TGTGCCAGCAGCCCTTTCCAGGGTGGTCCTTTGAATGAGCAGTTCTTC	CASSPFQGGPLNEQFF
TRBV9	.	.	TRBJ1-2	TGTGCCAGCAGCGTAGGAGCAGGGTATAACTATGGCTACACCTTC	CASSVGAGYNYGYTF
TRBV5-4	TRBD2	.	TRBJ2-5	TGTGCCAGCAGCTTGCCAACCCGGGAGGAAGAGACCCAGTACTTC	CASSLPTREEETQYF